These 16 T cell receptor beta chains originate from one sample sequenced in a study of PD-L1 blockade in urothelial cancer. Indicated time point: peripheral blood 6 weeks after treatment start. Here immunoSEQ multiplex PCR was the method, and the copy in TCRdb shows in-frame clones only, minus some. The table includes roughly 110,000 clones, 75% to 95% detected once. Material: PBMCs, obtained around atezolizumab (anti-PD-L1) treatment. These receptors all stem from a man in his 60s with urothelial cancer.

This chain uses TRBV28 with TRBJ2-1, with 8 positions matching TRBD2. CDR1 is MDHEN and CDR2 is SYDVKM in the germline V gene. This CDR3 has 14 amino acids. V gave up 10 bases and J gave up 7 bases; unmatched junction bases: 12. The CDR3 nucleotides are TGTGCCACATTAGCGGGATACTCCATGAATGAGCAGTTCTTC. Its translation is CATLAGYSMNEQFF.

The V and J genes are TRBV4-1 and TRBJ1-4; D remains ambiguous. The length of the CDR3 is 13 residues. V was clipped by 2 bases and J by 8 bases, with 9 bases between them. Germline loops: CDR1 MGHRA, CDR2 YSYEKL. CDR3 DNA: TGCGCCAGCAGCCAATTGACACGCGAAAAACTGTTTTTT. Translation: CASSQLTREKLFF.

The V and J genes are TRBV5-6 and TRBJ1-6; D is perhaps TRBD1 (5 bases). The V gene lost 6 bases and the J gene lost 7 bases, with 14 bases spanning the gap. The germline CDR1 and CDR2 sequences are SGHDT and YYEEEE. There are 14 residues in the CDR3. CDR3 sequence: CASNWGRTNSPLHF. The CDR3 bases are TGTGCCAGCAACTGGGGCAGGACGAATTCACCCCTCCACTTT.

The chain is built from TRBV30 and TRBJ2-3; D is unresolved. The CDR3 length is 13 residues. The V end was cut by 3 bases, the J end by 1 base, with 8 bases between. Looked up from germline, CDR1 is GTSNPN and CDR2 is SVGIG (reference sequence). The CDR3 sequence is CAWRNVGTDTQYF. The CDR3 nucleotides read TGTGCCTGGAGGAACGTAGGCACAGATACGCAGTATTTT.

CDR3 residues: CASSYQQGAQGYTF. The CDR3 DNA reads as TGTGCCAGCAGTTACCAACAGGGAGCGCAGGGCTACACCTTC. V gene TRBV6-5 combines with J gene TRBJ1-2, with a weak D call TRBD1 (6 bases). There are 14 residues in the CDR3. Germline V gives CDR1 MNHEY, CDR2 SVGAGI. Trimming cost V 2 bases and J 8 bases, with 15 bases left between them.

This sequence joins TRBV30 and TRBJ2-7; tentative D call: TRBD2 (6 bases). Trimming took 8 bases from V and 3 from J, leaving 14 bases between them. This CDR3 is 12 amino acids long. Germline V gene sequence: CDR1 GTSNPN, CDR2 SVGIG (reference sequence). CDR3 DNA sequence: TGTGCCGGGGGGAAACAGAACTACGAGCAGTACTTC. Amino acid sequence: CAGGKQNYEQYF. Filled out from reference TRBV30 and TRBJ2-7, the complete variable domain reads SQTIHQWPATLVQPVGSPLSLECTVEGTSNPNLYWYRQAAGRGLQLLFYSVGIGQISSEVPQNLSASRPQDRQFILSSKKLLLSDSGFYLCAGGKQNYEQYFGPGTRLTVT.

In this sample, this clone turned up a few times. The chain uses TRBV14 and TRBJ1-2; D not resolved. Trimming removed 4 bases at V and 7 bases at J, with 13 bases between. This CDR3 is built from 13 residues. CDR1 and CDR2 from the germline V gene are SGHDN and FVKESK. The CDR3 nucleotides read TGTGCCAGCAGCCCTTTTATCGGCGGTGGCTACACCTTC. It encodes CASSPFIGGGYTF.

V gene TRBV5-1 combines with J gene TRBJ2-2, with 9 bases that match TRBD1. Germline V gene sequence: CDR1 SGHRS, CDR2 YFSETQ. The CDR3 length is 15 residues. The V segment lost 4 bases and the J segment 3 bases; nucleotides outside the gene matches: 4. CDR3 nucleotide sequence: TGCGCCAGCAGCCCCAGACAGGGGGACACCGGGGAGCTGTTTTTT. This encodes CASSPRQGDTGELFF.

CDR3 loop: CASSLGQGDGYTF. The DNA for the CDR3 is TGTGCCAGCAGCTTGGGCCAGGGGGACGGCTACACCTTC. The gene calls are TRBV7-8 and TRBJ1-2, with 7 positions matching TRBD1. The CDR3 covers 13 residues. CDR1 SGHVS and CDR2 FQNEAQ come from the germline V gene. V was clipped by 3 bases and J by 8 bases; unmatched bases: 6.

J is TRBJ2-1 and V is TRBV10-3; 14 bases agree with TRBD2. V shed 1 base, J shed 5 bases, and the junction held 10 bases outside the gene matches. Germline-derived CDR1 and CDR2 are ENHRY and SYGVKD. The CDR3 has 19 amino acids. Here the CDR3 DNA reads TGTGCCATCAGTGAGTGGGCGACTAGCGGGGGGGGTGCACACAATGAGCAGTTCTTC. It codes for CAISEWATSGGGAHNEQFF.

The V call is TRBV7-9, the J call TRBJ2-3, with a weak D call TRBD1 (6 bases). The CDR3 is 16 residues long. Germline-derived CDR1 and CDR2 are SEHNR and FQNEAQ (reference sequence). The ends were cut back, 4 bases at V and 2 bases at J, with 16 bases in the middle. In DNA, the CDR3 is TGTGCCAGCAGCTCCTCCTCCGGACAGAACACAGATACGCAGTATTTT. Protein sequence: CASSSSSGQNTDTQYF.

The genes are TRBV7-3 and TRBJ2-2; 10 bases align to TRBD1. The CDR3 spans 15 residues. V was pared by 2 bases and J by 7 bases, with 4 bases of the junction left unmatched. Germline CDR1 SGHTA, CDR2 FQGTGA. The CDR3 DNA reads TGTGCCAGCAGCTTACGACAGGGGGCGATCGGGGAGCTGTTTTTT. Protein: CASSLRQGAIGELFF.

The CDR3 region has the DNA TGTGCCAGCAGCCCCCCTGGGGCTCAAGAGACCCAGTACTTC. Translating it yields CASSPPGAQETQYF. The chain employs TRBV9 and TRBJ2-5; maybe TRBD1 (5 bases). The CDR3 runs 14 residues. V was cut by 4 bases and J by 2 bases, with 12 bases left in between. Germline V gene lookup returns CDR1 SGDLS and CDR2 YYNGEE.

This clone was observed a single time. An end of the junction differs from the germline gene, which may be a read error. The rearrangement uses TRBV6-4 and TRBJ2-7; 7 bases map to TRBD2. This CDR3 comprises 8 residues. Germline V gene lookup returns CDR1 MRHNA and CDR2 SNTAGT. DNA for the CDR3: TGTGCCAGCACTGGGGGGGAATTC. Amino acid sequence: CASTGGEF.

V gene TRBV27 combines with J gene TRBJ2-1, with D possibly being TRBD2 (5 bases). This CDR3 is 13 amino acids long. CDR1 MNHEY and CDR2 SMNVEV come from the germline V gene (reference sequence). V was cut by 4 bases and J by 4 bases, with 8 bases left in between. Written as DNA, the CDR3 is TGTGCCAGCAGTTATCGAGGGTACAATGAGCAGTTCTTC. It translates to CASSYRGYNEQFF.

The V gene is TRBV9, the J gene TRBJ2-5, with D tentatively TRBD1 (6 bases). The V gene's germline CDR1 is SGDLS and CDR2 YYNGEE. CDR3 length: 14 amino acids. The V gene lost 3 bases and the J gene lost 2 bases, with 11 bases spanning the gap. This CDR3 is CASSGTAGQETQYF. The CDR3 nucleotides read TGTGCCAGCAGCGGGACAGCCGGACAAGAGACCCAGTACTTC.